A single sample is the source of the 21 T cell receptor beta chains below, sequenced in a study of cytomegalovirus exposure and HLA in healthy donors. This PCR relied on a set of 60 Vbeta primers and 13 Jbeta primers. Here immunoSEQ multiplex PCR was the method, and the copy in TCRdb shows in-frame clones only, minus some. This table has under 200,000 clones, 80% appearing once. Sequencing was carried out using PBMCs. All receptors come from a man aged 35 to 55 in good health and CMV-seropositive.

This clone was counted a single time. The J gene is TRBJ2-5, the V gene TRBV14, with D perhaps TRBD2 (5 bases). The germline V gene encodes CDR1 SGHDN and CDR2 FVKESK. Between the trimmed V and J ends, which lost 2 bases and 5 bases, there was a span of 15 bases. This CDR3 contains 15 residues. The chain's CDR3 is CASSQLPRVEETQYF. CDR3 nucleotide sequence: TGTGCCAGCAGCCAACTCCCGCGGGTTGAGGAGACCCAGTACTTC.

The chain recombines TRBV25-1 with TRBJ2-7; D possibly corresponds to TRBD1 (6 bases). The germline gives CDR1 MGHDK, CDR2 SYGVNS. Trimming cost V 7 bases and J 7 bases, with 17 bases left between them. The CDR3 totals 13 residues. CDR3 protein: CASTKGGSYEQYF. The CDR3, as DNA: TGTGCCAGCACTAAAGGGGGATCGTATGAGCAGTACTTC.

This clone showed up just a few times. This chain uses TRBV9 with TRBJ2-7; maybe TRBD1 (7 bases). The CDR3 is 16 residues long. Trimming stripped 4 bases from V and 4 bases from J, with 21 bases between. The V gene's germline CDR1 is SGDLS and CDR2 YYNGEE. CDR3 region: CASSLTDGQGGYEQYF. In DNA, the CDR3 is TGTGCCAGCAGCTTAACGGATGGGCAGGGGGGATACGAGCAGTACTTC.

This clone has more than one count but fewer than ten. This sequence joins TRBV4-2 and TRBJ2-2; D is ambiguous. Per germline, CDR1 LGHNA and CDR2 YNFKEQ. CDR3 length: 15 residues. V lost 2 bases to trimming and J lost 0 bases, with 7 bases between them. The CDR3 spells CASSQLRTNTGELFF. DNA for the CDR3: TGTGCCAGCAGCCAATTGCGCACGAACACCGGGGAGCTGTTTTTT.

With respect to this clone: The same CDR3 arises from other DNA sequences in this sample as well. This chain connects TRBV9 to TRBJ2-5, with TRBD2 matching 9 bases. Germline loops: CDR1 SGDLS, CDR2 YYNGEE. With V trimmed by 1 base and J by 5 bases, 0 bases remained unmatched. The length of the CDR3 is 13 residues. The CDR3 DNA reads as TGTGCCAGCAGCGTAAGCGGGGGGGAGACCCAGTACTTC. Protein: CASSVSGGETQYF.

The chain carries TRBV9 and TRBJ2-6; 7 bases agree with TRBD2. The germline V gene encodes CDR1 SGDLS and CDR2 YYNGEE. The CDR3 length is 20 residues. V lost 1 base and J lost 1; bases outside the gene matches: 14. The CDR3 nucleotides are TGTGCCAGCAGCGTATTTCCCGGGGGTGGGAGGGGATCTGGGGCCAACGTCCTGACTTTC. The encoded protein is CASSVFPGGGRGSGANVLTF.

The J gene is TRBJ2-2, the V gene TRBV30, with 10 bases matching TRBD2. This CDR3 spans 14 amino acids. V shed 2 bases and J 6 bases; nucleotides not matched to a gene: 3. CDR1 GTSNPN and CDR2 SVGIG come from the germline V gene (reference sequence). The CDR3, as DNA: TGTGCCTGGAGTAGCGGGGGGGCCCCCGGGGAGCTGTTTTTT. It specifies CAWSSGGAPGELFF.

V is TRBV25-1 and J is TRBJ2-1, with D perhaps TRBD1 (5 bases). V was trimmed by 5 bases and J by 0 bases, leaving 11 bases between them. Germline CDR1 is MGHDK and CDR2 is SYGVNS. CDR3 length: 15 residues. CDR3 DNA sequence: TGTGCCAGCAGTAACTACAGGAGCTCCTACAATGAGCAGTTCTTC. It translates to CASSNYRSSYNEQFF.

This rearrangement joins TRBV6-5 to TRBJ1-1; 7 bases are shared with TRBD1. The CDR3 is 12 residues long. With 6 bases clipped from V and 9 bases from J, the junction kept 7 bases outside the gene matches. Germline V gene data show CDR1 as MNHEY and CDR2 as SVGAGI. CDR3 sequence: CASSRDSSQAFF. In nucleotides, the CDR3 is TGTGCCAGCAGCAGGGACAGTTCACAAGCTTTCTTT.

The gene calls are TRBV6-1 and TRBJ1-1; weak D call: TRBD1 (5 bases). Germline CDR1 is MNHNS and CDR2 is SASEGT. V was clipped by 5 bases and J by 4 bases, with 14 bases between them. The CDR3 contains 14 residues. The CDR3 DNA follows: TGTGCCAGCAGTAGGACCGGGGGGGGCACTGAAGCTTTCTTT. Its protein product is CASSRTGGGTEAFF.

The rearrangement uses TRBV27 and TRBJ2-2, with 12 bases matching TRBD1. The CDR3 has 17 amino acids. J was trimmed by 5 bases and V by 4 bases; bases with no gene match: 8. Germline V lookup: CDR1 MNHEY, CDR2 SMNVEV (reference sequence). The CDR3: CASSSGTGGADTGELFF. The CDR3 DNA reads as TGTGCCAGCAGTTCAGGGACAGGGGGCGCGGATACCGGGGAGCTGTTTTTT.

This chain joins TRBV19 and TRBJ1-1; weak D call: TRBD1 (5 bases). The V gene lost 3 bases and the J gene lost 0 bases, with 17 bases spanning the gap. This CDR3 contains 17 residues. Germline CDR1 reads LNHDA; CDR2 reads SQIVND (reference sequence). The DNA for the CDR3 is TGTGCCAGTAGTATCCAGACAGCTTTAACCTTGAACACTGAAGCTTTCTTT. This encodes CASSIQTALTLNTEAFF.

The chain couples TRBV2 to TRBJ2-7; D is possibly TRBD2 (6 bases). Germline CDR1 is SNHLY and CDR2 is FYNNEI. The CDR3 covers 10 residues. The germline V and J ends were trimmed by 10 bases and 6 bases, with 10 bases remaining between them. DNA of the CDR3: TGTGCCACAGACGGGGGCGAGCAGTACTTC. Protein product: CATDGGEQYF. The full variable domain, in which reference TRBV2 and TRBJ2-7 provide the parts outside the CDR3, is EPEVTQTPSHQVTQMGQEVILRCVPISNHLYFYWYRQILGQKVEFLVSFYNNEISEKSEIFDDQFSVERPDGSNFTLKIRSTKLEDSAMYFCATDGGEQYFGPGTRLTVT.

The chain employs TRBV4-3 and TRBJ2-2, with D possibly matching TRBD2 (6 bases). This CDR3 has 16 residues. The V end was cut by 1 base, the J end by 0 bases, with 9 bases between. Germline CDR1 is LGHNA and CDR2 is YSLEER. The CDR3 spells CASSQGGLTNTGELFF. The CDR3 bases are TGCGCCAGCAGCCAAGGCGGACTAACGAACACCGGGGAGCTGTTTTTT.

The chain carries TRBV19 and TRBJ2-3; 11 bases are a match to TRBD2. The CDR3 spans 16 residues. The junction had 7 bases not matched to a gene; V was cut back by 4 bases and J by 4 bases. Germline assignment: CDR1 LNHDA and CDR2 SQIVND (reference sequence). The CDR3 nucleotides read TGTGCCAGTAGTACCCGACTAGCGGGGATGGCAGATACGCAGTATTTT. Translating it yields CASSTRLAGMADTQYF.

Comments on this clone: One junction end does not reproduce the germline sequence, and a read error may be involved. Different DNA sequences within this sample yield the same CDR3. This chain connects TRBV2 to TRBJ2-1, with D perhaps matching TRBD1 (5 bases). CDR1 and CDR2 from the germline V gene are SNHLY and FYNNEI. There are 15 residues in the CDR3. The CDR3 sequence is CAIERSGHSYNEQFF. The CDR3 nucleotides read TGTGCCATCGAGAGGTCAGGGCACTCCTATAATGAGCAGTTCTTC.

This clone was picked up a small number of times. This chain uses TRBV4-3 with TRBJ1-2, with 11 nucleotides matching TRBD1. This CDR3 has 15 amino acids. The V and J ends lost 0 bases and 10 bases, in that order; junction bases with no gene match: 7. Germline V gene data show CDR1 as LGHNA and CDR2 as YSLEER. The CDR3 DNA follows: TGCGCCAGCAGCCAAGACTGGGGACAGGGGGACTTCTACACCTTC. Translation: CASSQDWGQGDFYTF.

The genes are TRBV7-8 and TRBJ1-5; weak D call: TRBD1 (6 bases). Trimming removed 5 bases at V and 6 bases at J, with 11 bases between. CDR1 and CDR2 (germline): SGHVS, FQNEAQ. CDR3 length: 13 amino acids. In DNA form, the CDR3 reads TGTGCCAGCAGCGCTCACAGGGTTCAGCCCCAGCATTTT. It is translated as CASSAHRVQPQHF. Together with reference TRBV7-8 and TRBJ1-5, the CDR3 gives the full variable domain: GAGVSQSPRYKVAKRGQDVALRCDPISGHVSLFWYQQALGQGPEFLTYFQNEAQLDKSGLPSDRFFAERPEGSVSTLKIQRTQQEDSAVYLCASSAHRVQPQHFGDGTRLSIL.

This sequence joins TRBV9 and TRBJ2-1; 7 bases align to TRBD2. The CDR3 length is 17 residues. Looked up from germline, CDR1 is SGDLS and CDR2 is YYNGEE. V dropped 7 bases and J dropped 0; count of bases not matched to a gene: 13. The CDR3 here is CASGRLAPSSSYNEQFF. CDR3 sequence (DNA): TGTGCCAGCGGACGACTAGCCCCCTCGAGCTCCTACAATGAGCAGTTCTTC.

This chain links TRBV6-1 with TRBJ2-7; 9 bases agree with TRBD1. Germline V lookup: CDR1 MNHNS, CDR2 SASEGT. The CDR3 is made up of 14 amino acids. V lost 4 bases to trimming and J lost 6 bases; unmatched junction nucleotides: 7. CDR3 in amino acids: CASSVDRGLPEQYF. The CDR3 coding sequence is TGTGCCAGCAGTGTGGACAGGGGTCTTCCCGAGCAGTACTTC.

This chain joins TRBV19 and TRBJ2-5; 11 bases line up with TRBD2. V shed 2 bases and J 3 bases; nucleotides not matched to a gene: 2. The V gene's germline CDR1 is LNHDA and CDR2 SQIVND (reference sequence). The CDR3 is 15 amino acids. Here the CDR3 reads CASSITSGGKETQYF. CDR3 nucleotide sequence: TGTGCCAGTAGTATAACTAGCGGGGGCAAAGAGACCCAGTACTTC.